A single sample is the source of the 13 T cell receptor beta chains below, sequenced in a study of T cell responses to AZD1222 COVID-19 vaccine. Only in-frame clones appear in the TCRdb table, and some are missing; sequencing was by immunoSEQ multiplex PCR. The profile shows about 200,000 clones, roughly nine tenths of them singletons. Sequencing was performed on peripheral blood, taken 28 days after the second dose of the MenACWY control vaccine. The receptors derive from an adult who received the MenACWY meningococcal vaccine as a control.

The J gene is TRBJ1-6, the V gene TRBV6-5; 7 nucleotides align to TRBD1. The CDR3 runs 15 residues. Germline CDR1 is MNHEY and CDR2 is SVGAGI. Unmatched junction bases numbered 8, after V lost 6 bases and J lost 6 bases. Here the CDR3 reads CASRLRTGPNSPLHF. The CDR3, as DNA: TGTGCCAGCAGGCTCCGGACAGGTCCTAATTCACCCCTCCACTTT.

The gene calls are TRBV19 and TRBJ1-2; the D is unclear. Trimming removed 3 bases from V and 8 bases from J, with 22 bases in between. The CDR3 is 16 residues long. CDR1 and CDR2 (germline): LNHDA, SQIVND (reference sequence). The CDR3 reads CASSIWSGDPEKGYTF. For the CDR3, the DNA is TGTGCCAGTAGTATTTGGTCGGGAGACCCCGAAAAGGGCTACACCTTC.

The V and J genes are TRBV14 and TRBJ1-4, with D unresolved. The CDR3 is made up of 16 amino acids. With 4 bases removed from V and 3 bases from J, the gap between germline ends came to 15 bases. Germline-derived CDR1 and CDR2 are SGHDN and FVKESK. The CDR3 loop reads CASSPRTFGANEKLFF. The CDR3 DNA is TGTGCCAGCAGCCCGCGGACCTTTGGGGCTAATGAAAAACTGTTTTTT.

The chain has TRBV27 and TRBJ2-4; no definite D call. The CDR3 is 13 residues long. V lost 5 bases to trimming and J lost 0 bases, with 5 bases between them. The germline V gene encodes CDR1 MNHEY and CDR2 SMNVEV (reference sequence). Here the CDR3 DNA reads TGTGCCAGCAGTAACCTAGCCAAAAACATTCAGTACTTC. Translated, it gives CASSNLAKNIQYF.

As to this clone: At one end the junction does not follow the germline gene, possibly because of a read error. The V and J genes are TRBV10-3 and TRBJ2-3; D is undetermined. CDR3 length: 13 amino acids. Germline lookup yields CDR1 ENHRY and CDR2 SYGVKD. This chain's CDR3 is CAISELTYGKSVF. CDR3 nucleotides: TGTGCCATCAGTGAGTTGACATATGGAAAATCCGTGTTT.

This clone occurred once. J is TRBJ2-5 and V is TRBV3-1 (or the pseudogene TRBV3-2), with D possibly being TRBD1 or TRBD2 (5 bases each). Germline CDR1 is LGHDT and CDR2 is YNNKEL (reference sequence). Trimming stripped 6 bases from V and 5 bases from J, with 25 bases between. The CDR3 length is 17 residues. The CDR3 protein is CASSIRGVSRGGETQYF. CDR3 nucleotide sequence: TGTGCCAGCAGTATTCGTGGGGTCTCCCGGGGCGGGGAGACCCAGTACTTC.

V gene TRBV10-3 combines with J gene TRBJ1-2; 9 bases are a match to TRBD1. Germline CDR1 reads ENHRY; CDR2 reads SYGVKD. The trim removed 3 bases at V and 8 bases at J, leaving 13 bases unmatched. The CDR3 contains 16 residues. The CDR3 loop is CAISDPGTGFKGGYTF. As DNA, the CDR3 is TGTGCCATCAGTGACCCCGGGACAGGGTTCAAAGGAGGCTACACCTTC.

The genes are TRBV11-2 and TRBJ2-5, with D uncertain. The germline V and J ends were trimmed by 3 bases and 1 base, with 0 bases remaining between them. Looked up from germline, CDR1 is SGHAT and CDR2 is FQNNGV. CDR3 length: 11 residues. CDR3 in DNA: TGTGCCAGCAGCTTCCAAGAGACCCAGTACTTC. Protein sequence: CASSFQETQYF.

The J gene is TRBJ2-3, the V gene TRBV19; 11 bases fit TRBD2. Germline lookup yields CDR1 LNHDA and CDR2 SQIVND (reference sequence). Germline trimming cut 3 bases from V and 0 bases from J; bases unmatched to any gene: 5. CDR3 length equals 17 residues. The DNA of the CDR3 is TGTGCCAGTAGTATCGGTAGCGGGAGGGCCAGCACAGATACGCAGTATTTT. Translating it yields CASSIGSGRASTDTQYF.

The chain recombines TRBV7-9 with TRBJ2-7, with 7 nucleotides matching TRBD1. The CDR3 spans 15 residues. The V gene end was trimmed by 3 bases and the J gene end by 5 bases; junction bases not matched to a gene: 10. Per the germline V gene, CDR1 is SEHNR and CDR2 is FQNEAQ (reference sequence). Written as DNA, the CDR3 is TGTGCCAGCAGCTTCGGCCATAGGGGGCGCGACGAGCAGTACTTC. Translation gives CASSFGHRGRDEQYF.

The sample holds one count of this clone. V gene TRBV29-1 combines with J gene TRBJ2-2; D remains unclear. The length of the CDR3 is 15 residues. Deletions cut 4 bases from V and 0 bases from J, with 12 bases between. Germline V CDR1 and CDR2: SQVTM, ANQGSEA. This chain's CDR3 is CSVGPPTSNTGELFF. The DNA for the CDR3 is TGCAGCGTTGGGCCGCCGACCTCGAACACCGGGGAGCTGTTTTTT.

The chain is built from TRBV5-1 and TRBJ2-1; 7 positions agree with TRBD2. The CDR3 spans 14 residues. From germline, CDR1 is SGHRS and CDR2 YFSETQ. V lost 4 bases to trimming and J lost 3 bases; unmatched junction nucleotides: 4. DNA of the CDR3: TGCGCCAGCAGCATGACTAGCAGCTACAATGAGCAGTTCTTC. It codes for CASSMTSSYNEQFF.

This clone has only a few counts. In DNA form, the CDR3 reads TGCGCCAGCAGCCAAGAGTACGGGCGGGGAGGGTATGAAAAACTGTTTTTT. Translated: CASSQEYGRGGYEKLFF. The gene calls are TRBV4-1 and TRBJ1-4; D unresolved. The V gene lost 0 bases and the J gene lost 6 bases, with 17 bases spanning the gap. The germline gives CDR1 MGHRA, CDR2 YSYEKL. This CDR3 contains 17 residues.